These 29 T cell receptor beta chains originate from one sample sequenced in a study of radiation and T cells in renal cell carcinoma. Generated by immunoSEQ multiplex PCR, the TCRdb table keeps only in-frame clones and is missing some. This sample has 150,000 or so clones, with roughly 83% found just once. Time point: baseline pretreatment blood. Treatment given: 15 Gy SBRT to primary tumor, nephrectomy 4 weeks later. The source material was blood, sampled from a patient whose treatment included radiotherapy and nephrectomy. Receptors originate from a woman in her 50s with renal cell carcinoma.

The chain is built from TRBV9 and TRBJ2-5, with 11 nucleotides matching TRBD1. V dropped 3 bases and J dropped 3; count of bases not matched to a gene: 4. Germline CDR1 is SGDLS and CDR2 is YYNGEE. The CDR3 runs 15 residues. This CDR3 reads CASSAWTGGKETQYF. The CDR3, as DNA: TGTGCCAGCAGCGCCTGGACAGGGGGCAAAGAGACCCAGTACTTC.

This clone appeared once. This chain joins TRBV18 and TRBJ2-1, with unresolved D. V lost 2 bases and J 8 bases, leaving 10 bases between the germline ends. The CDR3 totals 13 residues. Germline CDR1 and CDR2: KGHSH and LQKENI. The CDR3 protein is CASSPRVGDEQFF. CDR3 in DNA: TGTGCCAGCTCACCAAGGGTTGGGGATGAGCAGTTCTTC.

The chain employs TRBV5-6 and TRBJ1-5, with a possible D match to TRBD1 (5 bases). V lost 1 base and J lost 4, with 18 bases in between. This CDR3 spans 17 amino acids. CDR1 is SGHDT and CDR2 is YYEEEE in the germline V gene. The CDR3 protein is CASSLMPSGGWNQPQHF. CDR3 in DNA: TGTGCCAGCAGCTTGATGCCGAGTGGGGGTTGGAATCAGCCCCAGCATTTT. Looking up the rest from reference TRBV5-6 and TRBJ1-5 gives the full variable domain: DAGVTQSPTHLIKTRGQQVTLRCSPKSGHDTVSWYQQALGQGPQFIFQYYEEEERQRGNFPDRFSGHQFPNYSSELNVNALLLGDSALYLCASSLMPSGGWNQPQHFGDGTRLSIL.

The rearrangement uses TRBV6-5 and TRBJ1-1, with D tentatively TRBD1 (6 bases). Trimming shortened V by 4 bases and J by 7 bases, and 13 bases separated the two germline ends. The CDR3 is made up of 13 amino acids. In germline, CDR1 is MNHEY, CDR2 SVGAGI. The CDR3 bases are TGTGCCAGCAGTTCACAACAGGGTTTTGAAGCTTTCTTT. As protein: CASSSQQGFEAFF.

This chain connects TRBV9 to TRBJ2-2; D is uncertain. Germline CDR1 is SGDLS and CDR2 is YYNGEE. CDR3 size: 13 residues. Trimming removed 0 bases from V and 8 bases from J, with 8 bases in between. CDR3 DNA: TGTGCCAGCAGCGTAGCTCTGAAGGGGGAGCTGTTTTTT. Translating gives CASSVALKGELFF. The variable domain in full, with the rest retrieved from reference TRBV9 and TRBJ2-2, is DSGVTQTPKHLITATGQRVTLRCSPRSGDLSVYWYQQSLDQGLQFLIQYYNGEERAKGNILERFSAQQFPDLHSELNLSSLELGDSALYFCASSVALKGELFFGEGSRLTVL.

The chain carries TRBV10-2 and TRBJ2-2; D is undetermined. The CDR3 spans 13 residues. Deletions cut 7 bases from V and 0 bases from J, with 6 bases between. Germline assignment: CDR1 WSHSY and CDR2 SAAADI. The CDR3: CASMDPNTGELFF. The CDR3 nucleotides read TGCGCCAGCATGGATCCGAACACCGGGGAGCTGTTTTTT.

This clone has only one observation. This chain uses TRBV6-1 with TRBJ2-1; D is undetermined. Between the trimmed V and J ends, which lost 5 bases and 10 bases, there was a span of 12 bases. CDR3 size: 12 residues. Germline CDR1 MNHNS, CDR2 SASEGT. The DNA for the CDR3 is TGTGCCAGCAGTTATAGGCAGGAAGAGCAGTTCTTC. This gives the protein CASSYRQEEQFF.

J is TRBJ1-5 and V is TRBV10-3; D possibly corresponds to TRBD1 (6 bases). The length of the CDR3 is 13 residues. V was shortened by 10 bases and J by 3 bases, with 13 bases between the two germline ends. Germline V gene sequence: CDR1 ENHRY, CDR2 SYGVKD. CDR3 DNA sequence: TGTGCCACCAGGAGGGGGAACAATCAGCCCCAGCATTTT. It codes for CATRRGNNQPQHF.

V gene TRBV2 combines with J gene TRBJ2-5; D call uncertain. Germline-derived CDR1 and CDR2 are SNHLY and FYNNEI. V gave up 5 bases and J gave up 5 bases, with 9 bases separating them. The CDR3 is made up of 12 amino acids. CDR3 bases: TGTGCCAGCAGTACAGAGGAGGAGACCCAGTACTTC. Translating gives CASSTEEETQYF.

The genes are TRBV27 and TRBJ1-5; TRBD1 aligns across 8 bases. The V segment lost 6 bases and the J segment 0 bases; nucleotides outside the gene matches: 7. Germline V lookup: CDR1 MNHEY, CDR2 SMNVEV (reference sequence). The CDR3 runs 16 residues. Written as DNA, the CDR3 is TGTGCCAGCAGGAACAGGGGGTGGGATAGCAATCAGCCCCAGCATTTT. This translates into CASRNRGWDSNQPQHF.

This clone was counted between two and nine times. The J gene is TRBJ2-7, the V gene TRBV19; D ambiguous. V was shortened by 8 bases and J by 2 bases, with 7 bases between the two germline ends. This CDR3 spans 11 amino acids. Germline CDR1 is LNHDA and CDR2 is SQIVND (reference sequence). CDR3: CASSTTYEQYF. Written as DNA, the CDR3 is TGTGCCAGTTCCACAACCTACGAGCAGTACTTC.

The chain has TRBV2 and TRBJ2-5; D tentatively reads TRBD1 or TRBD2 (5 bases each). The CDR3 is 12 amino acids. Between the trimmed V and J ends, which lost 1 base and 5 bases, there was a span of 5 bases. Germline V gene lookup returns CDR1 SNHLY and CDR2 FYNNEI. This CDR3 reads CASSEGGETQYF. The CDR3 DNA reads TGTGCCAGCAGTGAAGGGGGGGAGACCCAGTACTTC.

The genes are TRBV5-1 and TRBJ1-1; D remains ambiguous. The CDR3 contains 12 residues. V lost 6 bases to trimming and J lost 2 bases, with 8 bases between them. Looked up from germline, CDR1 is SGHRS and CDR2 is YFSETQ. The CDR3 DNA follows: TGCGCCAGCATGGGCCTTAACACTGAAGCTTTCTTT. This encodes CASMGLNTEAFF. The complete variable domain, with remaining parts taken from reference TRBV5-1 and TRBJ1-1, reads KAGVTQTPRYLIKTRGQQVTLSCSPISGHRSVSWYQQTPGQGLQFLFEYFSETQRNKGNFPGRFSGRQFSNSRSEMNVSTLELGDSALYLCASMGLNTEAFFGQGTRLTVV.

The CDR3 protein is CASSIFQSSGNTIYF. CDR3 sequence (DNA): TGTGCCAGTAGTATATTCCAGTCCTCTGGAAACACCATATATTTT. The rearrangement links TRBV19 to TRBJ1-3; D uncertain. CDR1 is LNHDA and CDR2 is SQIVND in the germline V gene (reference sequence). CDR3 length equals 15 residues. Trimming stripped 2 bases from V and 0 bases from J, with 8 bases between.

The chain joins TRBV2 to TRBJ1-5; D is perhaps TRBD1 (6 bases). The CDR3 is made up of 15 amino acids. Germline V gives CDR1 SNHLY, CDR2 FYNNEI. V lost 7 bases and J lost 0, with 13 bases in between. In nucleotides, the CDR3 is TGTGCCAGCAACGAGGGAGGGGGTAGCAATCAGCCCCAGCATTTT. The encoded protein is CASNEGGGSNQPQHF.

The rearrangement uses TRBV7-2 and TRBJ1-5; D is possibly TRBD1 (5 bases). V lost 7 bases and J lost 3, with 13 bases in between. This CDR3 is built from 14 residues. Germline V gives CDR1 SGHTA, CDR2 FQGNSA. CDR3 residues: CASTTQGNNQPQHF. The CDR3 bases are TGTGCCAGCACCACCCAGGGTAACAATCAGCCCCAGCATTTT.

This chain links TRBV7-9 with TRBJ2-7; D is possibly TRBD1 (5 bases). The V gene lost 3 bases and the J gene lost 6 bases, with 18 bases spanning the gap. The CDR3 runs to 15 residues. Germline CDR1 is SEHNR and CDR2 is FQNEAQ (reference sequence). In DNA, the CDR3 is TGTGCCAGCAGCTTCTCGCAGGGTCGAAGTCGCGAGCAGTACTTC. Translation gives CASSFSQGRSREQYF.

The gene calls are TRBV27 and TRBJ2-7; D unclear. Trimming removed 6 bases at V and 0 bases at J, with 15 bases between. CDR3 length: 15 amino acids. The germline V gene encodes CDR1 MNHEY and CDR2 SMNVEV (reference sequence). CDR3 loop: CASSPPDHFSYEQYF. DNA for the CDR3: TGTGCCAGCAGCCCCCCCGACCACTTCTCCTACGAGCAGTACTTC.

This clone was seen a few times. The gene calls are TRBV4-3 and TRBJ1-2; D gene uncertain. The germline CDR1 and CDR2 sequences are LGHNA and YSLEER. The CDR3 runs to 15 residues. Trimming took 3 bases from V and 8 from J, leaving 19 bases between them. DNA for the CDR3: TGCGCCAGCAGCCAGGAGGGCATCGGCCTATGGGGCTACACCTTC. Translating gives CASSQEGIGLWGYTF.

The chain combines TRBV7-2 with TRBJ2-3, with 8 bases fitting TRBD1. Germline V gene lookup returns CDR1 SGHTA and CDR2 FQGNSA. V lost 5 bases and J lost 8; bases outside the gene matches: 6. This CDR3 has 13 amino acids. CDR3 DNA: TGTGCCAGCAGCCCGGGACAGGCTGGTACGCAGTATTTT. The encoded protein is CASSPGQAGTQYF.

This clone was seen a handful of times. The V call is TRBV4-2, the J call TRBJ2-7; TRBD1 aligns across 9 bases. The CDR3 totals 17 residues. Trimming at V came to 4 bases and at J to 2 bases, leaving 12 bases not matched to a gene. Germline loops: CDR1 LGHNA, CDR2 YNFKEQ. The chain's CDR3 is CASSPSTNRDRAYEQYF. The CDR3 DNA sequence: TGTGCCAGCAGCCCATCCACCAACCGGGACAGGGCCTACGAGCAGTACTTC.

In DNA form, the CDR3 reads TGTGCCAGCAGCCACGGGGGGGCGAGTGAGCAGTTCTTC. Translation: CASSHGGASEQFF. J is TRBJ2-1 and V is TRBV7-9; the match to TRBD2 covers 8 bases. After removal of 5 bases from V and 9 bases from J, the junction contained 6 bases not matched to a gene. Germline-derived CDR1 and CDR2 are SEHNR and FQNEAQ (reference sequence). There are 13 residues in the CDR3.

The chain combines TRBV6-1 with TRBJ2-5, with D perhaps given as TRBD1 or TRBD2 (5 bases each). The V and J ends lost 1 base and 2 bases respectively, with 17 bases between them. Germline CDR1 reads MNHNS; CDR2 reads SASEGT. The CDR3 spans 17 residues. The DNA of the CDR3 is TGTGCCAGCAGTGAAGTGGGGGACCCTTCAGGTCAAGAGACCCAGTACTTC. Translated, it gives CASSEVGDPSGQETQYF.

This clone was seen only a few times. The chain combines TRBV19 with TRBJ2-1, with 12 bases lining up with TRBD2. Germline V gene lookup returns CDR1 LNHDA and CDR2 SQIVND (reference sequence). The CDR3 is 19 residues long. Trimming took 5 bases from V and 4 from J; bases not matched to a gene: 15. The CDR3 loop reads CASSSTYRLAGALYNEQFF. The CDR3 coding sequence is TGTGCCAGTAGTTCCACATACCGACTAGCGGGGGCACTATACAATGAGCAGTTCTTC.

V and J are TRBV19 and TRBJ1-2; D not resolved. This CDR3 contains 12 residues. Trimming stripped 7 bases from V and 1 base from J, with 7 bases between. Germline CDR1 LNHDA, CDR2 SQIVND (reference sequence). Here the CDR3 reads CASTQSNYGYTF. CDR3 nucleotide sequence: TGTGCCAGTACCCAGAGTAACTATGGCTACACCTTC. The full variable domain, completed using reference TRBV19 and TRBJ1-2, is DGGITQSPKYLFRKEGQNVTLSCEQNLNHDAMYWYRQDPGQGLRLIYYSQIVNDFQKGDIAEGYSVSREKKESFPLTVTSAQKNPTAFYLCASTQSNYGYTFGSGTRLTVV.

The chain links TRBV30 to TRBJ1-6, with 7 bases fitting TRBD1. V lost 4 bases to trimming and J lost 5 bases; unmatched junction nucleotides: 8. Germline V gene sequence: CDR1 GTSNPN, CDR2 SVGIG (reference sequence). There are 15 residues in the CDR3. This chain's CDR3 is CAWTFDRVDNSPLHF. DNA of the CDR3: TGTGCCTGGACCTTCGACAGGGTAGATAATTCACCCCTCCACTTT.

The V gene is TRBV6-5, the J gene TRBJ1-5; a weak D match, TRBD1 (6 bases). Germline assignment: CDR1 MNHEY and CDR2 SVGAGI. The CDR3 spans 14 residues. Trimming left V 6 bases short and J 5 bases short, with 14 bases between. The CDR3 region is CASRLRGAYQPQHF. CDR3 coding DNA: TGTGCCAGCAGACTTCGGGGGGCTTATCAGCCCCAGCATTTT.

This chain uses TRBV9 with TRBJ2-2, with 7 bases that match TRBD2. Trimming cost V 0 bases and J 7 bases; bases outside gene matches: 9. This CDR3 comprises 16 residues. Per germline, CDR1 SGDLS and CDR2 YYNGEE. DNA for the CDR3: TGTGCCAGCAGCGTAGTGGCGGGAGCTGCTGGCGGGGAGCTGTTTTTT. Residues: CASSVVAGAAGGELFF. Based on the CDR3 plus reference TRBV9 and TRBJ2-2, the full variable domain is DSGVTQTPKHLITATGQRVTLRCSPRSGDLSVYWYQQSLDQGLQFLIQYYNGEERAKGNILERFSAQQFPDLHSELNLSSLELGDSALYFCASSVVAGAAGGELFFGEGSRLTVL.

This sequence joins TRBV9 and TRBJ1-3; D might be TRBD1 (6 bases). CDR1 and CDR2 (germline): SGDLS, YYNGEE. Trimming left V 0 bases short and J 8 bases short, with 9 bases between. The CDR3 contains 13 residues. The CDR3 coding sequence is TGTGCCAGCAGCGTAGACAGGGAACACACCATATATTTT. Translating it yields CASSVDREHTIYF.